The present entry profiles one T cell receptor (beta chain) with its context. This specimen belongs to a study of blood T cell repertoires in COVID-19. Turning to the study itself: Sites in the United States, Italy and Spain provided acute and convalescent COVID-19 samples.

Germline V gene data show CDR1 as LGHNA and CDR2 as YSLEER. V lost 0 bases and J 7 bases, leaving 21 bases between the germline ends. The CDR3 is 17 amino acids. Per the authors' pipeline: Reference gene primer amplification gave estimated nucleated cell counts. The protocol was immunoSEQ multiplex PCR, while the TCRdb copy is restricted to in-frame clones and leaves out a portion. For V, J and clone size, that table is used; D and trimming come from the DNA. The sample carries around 78,000 clones, approximately 88% recorded once. The sequence derives from a man aged 45-65 years with active COVID-19. Material: peripheral blood. The V call is TRBV4-3, the J call TRBJ2-5; no definite D call. CDR3 DNA: TGCGCCAGCAGCCAAGATCTGGCTAGAGGAGCCCTGGGGACCCAGTACTTC. Amino acid sequence: CASSQDLARGALGTQYF.